This TCR beta chain originates from a study of shared T cell receptors in the human thymus. Per the germline V gene, CDR1 is MDHEN and CDR2 is SYDVKM. V was cut by 6 bases and J by 2 bases, with 29 bases left in between. The CDR3 covers 19 residues. Generated by immunoSEQ multiplex PCR, the TCRdb table keeps only in-frame clones and is missing some. Among 500,000 to 750,000 clones, roughly 90% were seen once, and the ten largest hold about 0.01%. These data also featured in a second study, about human thymus T cells. In that study: Thymus was obtained from resections taken during corrective heart surgery. Thymic and blood repertoires showed apparently biased V and J gene usage. Related work found strong thymic repertoire overlap between unrelated individuals.

The chain employs TRBV28 and TRBJ2-7, with D perhaps matching TRBD2 (6 bases). The TCR comes from a boy in the first two years of life with a congenital heart defect. Sequenced sample: thymocytes. The CDR3 is CASSFIGIASAPSTYEQYF. CDR3 DNA sequence: TGTGCCAGCAGCTTTATCGGGATTGCTAGCGCGCCATCCACCTACGAGCAGTACTTC. Full variable domain (remainder filled in from reference TRBV28 and TRBJ2-7): DVKVTQSSRYLVKRTGEKVFLECVQDMDHENMFWYRQDPGLGLRLIYFSYDVKMKEKGDIPEGYSVSREKKERFSLILESASTNQTSMYLCASSFIGIASAPSTYEQYFGPGTRLTVT.